The rows below give T cell receptor beta chains drawn from one sample of a study of cytomegalovirus exposure and HLA in healthy donors. This table comes from immunoSEQ multiplex PCR, and its TCRdb copy is limited to in-frame clones, with some not included. The table includes under 300,000 clones, around 90% detected once. Sequences were obtained from PBMCs. These receptors originate from a woman under 30 in good health and CMV-seronegative. CDR3s include the opening cysteine and the closing phenylalanine or tryptophan. Each record gives: J gene, V gene, D gene, CDR3 length, clone size, CDR3 protein, CDR3 DNA. D genes are given only for firm matches. Expanded clones are given a class, and other clones once, few, many or no size at all.

J gene: TRBJ1-1; V gene: TRBV6-1; D gene: -; CDR3 length: 15; clone size: -; CDR3 protein: CASSALTEGDTEAFF; CDR3 DNA: TGTGCCAGCAGTGCTCTGACAGAGGGGGACACTGAAGCTTTCTTT
J gene: TRBJ2-7; V gene: TRBV5-1; D gene: TRBD1; CDR3 length: 16; clone size: -; CDR3 protein: CASSLGGQGAFYEQYF; CDR3 DNA: TGCGCCAGCAGCTTGGGAGGACAGGGCGCTTTCTACGAGCAGTACTTC
J gene: TRBJ1-4; V gene: TRBV6-5; D gene: -; CDR3 length: 15; clone size: -; CDR3 protein: CASSRQKSTNEKLFF; CDR3 DNA: TGTGCCAGCAGTAGACAGAAATCAACTAATGAAAAACTGTTTTTT
J gene: TRBJ1-5; V gene: TRBV28; D gene: -; CDR3 length: 13; clone size: once; CDR3 protein: CASSEQVNQPQHF; CDR3 DNA: TGTGCCAGCAGTGAACAGGTCAATCAGCCCCAGCATTTT
J gene: TRBJ1-4; V gene: TRBV27; D gene: TRBD1; CDR3 length: 14; clone size: -; CDR3 protein: CASSSGTGAEKLFF; CDR3 DNA: TGTGCCAGCAGTTCCGGGACAGGGGCTGAAAAACTGTTTTTT
J gene: TRBJ2-1; V gene: TRBV19; D gene: TRBD1; CDR3 length: 15; clone size: -; CDR3 protein: CASSIGQGASNEQFF; CDR3 DNA: TGTGCCAGTAGTATTGGACAGGGGGCTAGCAATGAGCAGTTCTTC
J gene: TRBJ1-6; V gene: TRBV14; D gene: TRBD1; CDR3 length: 15; clone size: -; CDR3 protein: CASSPYRGIDSPLHF; CDR3 DNA: TGTGCCAGCAGCCCCTACAGGGGAATAGATTCACCCCTCCACTTT
J gene: TRBJ2-1; V gene: TRBV28; D gene: -; CDR3 length: 17; clone size: -; CDR3 protein: CASSLPPTILLYNEQFF; CDR3 DNA: TGTGCCAGCAGTTTGCCCCCTACTATCTTACTTTACAATGAGCAGTTCTTC
J gene: TRBJ1-2; V gene: TRBV18; D gene: -; CDR3 length: 14; clone size: -; CDR3 protein: CASSPSDSLLGYTF; CDR3 DNA: TGTGCCAGCTCACCATCTGACAGCCTACTAGGCTACACCTTC
J gene: TRBJ2-7; V gene: TRBV16; D gene: -; CDR3 length: 14; clone size: -; CDR3 protein: CASSPAGQTYEQYF; CDR3 DNA: TGTGCCAGCAGCCCCGCAGGTCAGACCTACGAGCAGTACTTC
J gene: TRBJ1-6; V gene: TRBV18; D gene: TRBD1; CDR3 length: 14; clone size: few; CDR3 protein: CASSPETGSTPLHF; CDR3 DNA: TGTGCCAGCTCACCAGAGACAGGGTCTACACCCCTCCACTTT
J gene: TRBJ2-4; V gene: TRBV18; D gene: -; CDR3 length: 14; clone size: -; CDR3 protein: CASSSAGARNIQYF; CDR3 DNA: TGTGCCAGCTCATCCGCGGGGGCGAGAAACATTCAGTACTTC
J gene: TRBJ2-1; V gene: TRBV5-1; D gene: TRBD2; CDR3 length: 16; clone size: -; CDR3 protein: CASSSGGGLRYNEQFF; CDR3 DNA: TGCGCCAGCAGCTCGGGCGGGGGGCTACGATACAATGAGCAGTTCTTC
J gene: TRBJ1-1; V gene: TRBV19; D gene: -; CDR3 length: 12; clone size: once; CDR3 protein: CASSKSDTEAFF; CDR3 DNA: TGTGCCAGTAGTAAGAGCGATACGGAAGCTTTCTTT
J gene: TRBJ1-2; V gene: TRBV9; D gene: -; CDR3 length: 12; clone size: once; CDR3 protein: CASSEGNYGYTF; CDR3 DNA: TGTGCCAGCAGCGAGGGGAACTATGGCTACACCTTC
J gene: TRBJ2-7; V gene: TRBV19; D gene: -; CDR3 length: 12; clone size: few; CDR3 protein: CASTGDSYEQYF; CDR3 DNA: TGTGCCAGTACGGGGGATTCCTACGAGCAGTACTTC
J gene: TRBJ1-4; V gene: TRBV29-1; D gene: TRBD1; CDR3 length: 14; clone size: -; CDR3 protein: CSAGGGATNEKLFF; CDR3 DNA: TGCAGCGCTGGAGGGGGCGCAACTAATGAAAAACTGTTTTTT
J gene: TRBJ2-2; V gene: TRBV6-1; D gene: -; CDR3 length: 14; clone size: -; CDR3 protein: CATRERRATGELFF; CDR3 DNA: TGTGCCACCCGAGAACGGAGGGCCACCGGGGAGCTGTTTTTT
J gene: TRBJ1-1; V gene: TRBV6-1; D gene: -; CDR3 length: 14; clone size: -; CDR3 protein: CASSEVFQGPEAFF; CDR3 DNA: TGTGCCAGCAGTGAAGTTTTCCAGGGTCCTGAAGCTTTCTTT
J gene: TRBJ2-1; V gene: TRBV7-3; D gene: -; CDR3 length: 17; clone size: -; CDR3 protein: CASSLNPGTIGSNEQFF; CDR3 DNA: TGTGCCAGCAGCCTGAACCCCGGGACAATTGGGAGCAATGAGCAGTTCTTC